The clone carrying this T cell receptor (beta chain) has at least ten counts. The antigen is unknown. This sample stems from a study of T-cell memory formation after mild COVID-19. Study background: Clusters were largely donor specific. Study-wide findings and caveats: Mainly in CM and EM were contracting CD4+ clones; CD8+ were in EMRA. Whereas later expanders leaned CD4+, clones contracting day 15 to 85 showed a balanced CD4/CD8 makeup.

TCRdb recomputed calls from the 5' RACE reads with MiXCR, one row per CDR3 protein. The repertoire holds hundreds of thousands of distinct CDR3 sequences, 15% seen once, with about 22% in the top ten. Trimming shortened V by 0 bases and J by 5 bases, and 13 bases separated the two germline ends. The CDR3 is made up of 15 amino acids. Germline V CDR1 and CDR2: SGHTA, FQGNSA. Specimen: PBMCs or a T cell subset sorted from them (not recorded which). The clonotype comes from a man aged 18 to 30 who had mild COVID-19 (a few samples of this study predate the infection). Cell type and time point are not known. The gene calls are TRBV7-2 and TRBJ1-2; D is uncertain. The CDR3: CASSLALTLGYGYTF. The CDR3 nucleotides are TGTGCCAGCAGCTTAGCTCTCACTCTGGGATATGGCTACACCTTC. The entire variable domain, with the rest obtained from reference TRBV7-2 and TRBJ1-2, is as follows: GAGVSQSPSNKVTEKGKDVELRCDPISGHTALYWYRQSLGQGLEFLIYFQGNSAPDKSGLPSDRFSAERTGGSVSTLTIQRTQQEDSAVYLCASSLALTLGYGYTFGSGTRLTVV.